What follows are 14 T cell receptor beta chains derived from one specimen sequenced in a study of blood T cells in healthy people across ages. The authors ran a second PCR of about 6 to 11 cycles using a sample-barcoded 5' primer and a J-beta primer mix. MiXCR, applied by TCRdb to the 5' RACE reads, yields one record per CDR3 protein. The repertoire includes 700,000 to 950,000 distinct CDR3 sequences, 58% of them detected once, and around 20% sits in the top ten. Sequencing was carried out using blood. All receptors come from a man between 25 and 39 years old in good health.

This clonotype was detected only a few times. The chain has TRBV6-1 and TRBJ2-6, with D possibly matching TRBD1 (6 bases). There are 15 residues in the CDR3. Germline V gene sequence: CDR1 MNHNS, CDR2 SASEGT. The ends were cut back, 5 bases at V and 2 bases at J, with 10 bases in the middle. CDR3 sequence reads: CASSTGLPGANVLTF. CDR3 bases: TGTGCCAGCAGTACAGGGCTACCTGGGGCCAACGTCCTGACTTTC.

Ten or more counts support this clonotype. The J gene is TRBJ1-2, the V gene TRBV3-1; weak D call: TRBD1 (5 bases). V shed 1 base and J shed 8 bases, with 20 bases lying between them. CDR3 size: 16 residues. The germline gives CDR1 LGHDT, CDR2 YNNKEL (reference sequence). The CDR3 DNA is TGTGCCAGCAGCCAAGGGACACCGAACCTAAGGAGGGGCTACACCTTC. This sequence encodes CASSQGTPNLRRGYTF.

V gene TRBV12-3 or TRBV12-4 combines with J gene TRBJ2-3; TRBD1 agrees at 8 bases. V gave up 5 bases and J gave up 3 bases; unmatched junction bases: 4. This CDR3 is 14 amino acids long. The CDR3 region is CASSLTGDTDTQYF. CDR3 bases: TGTGCCAGCAGTCTGACAGGGGATACAGATACGCAGTATTTT.

The chain recombines TRBV3-1 with TRBJ1-1; D not resolved. V was clipped by 4 bases and J by 1 base, with 22 bases between them. The CDR3 has 18 residues. Germline V lookup: CDR1 LGHDT, CDR2 YNNKEL (reference sequence). The CDR3 coding sequence is TGTGCCAGCAGCCCCCGGACCTCCCTTAGCAGGCCGAACACTGAAGCTTTCTTT. This gives the protein CASSPRTSLSRPNTEAFF.

This chain uses TRBV3-1 with TRBJ2-3, with D uncertain. Germline-derived CDR1 and CDR2 are LGHDT and YNNKEL (reference sequence). Between the trimmed V and J ends, which lost 0 bases and 4 bases, there was a span of 8 bases. The CDR3 totals 14 residues. CDR3 protein: CASSQDLRADTQYF. As DNA, the CDR3 is TGTGCCAGCAGCCAAGATTTACGGGCAGATACGCAGTATTTT.

The chain carries TRBV12-5 and TRBJ2-1, with 9 bases matching TRBD2. Losses at the gene ends were 7 bases for V and 4 bases for J; bases not matched to a gene: 11. This CDR3 has 16 residues. Germline V CDR1 and CDR2: LGHNT, FRNRAP. The CDR3 DNA follows: TGTGCTAGTGCCCCACCAGCGGGAGGAGGTTACAATGAGCAGTTCTTC. Translation gives CASAPPAGGGYNEQFF.

This chain connects TRBV29-1 to TRBJ2-1, with D possibly matching TRBD2 (5 bases). There are 14 residues in the CDR3. V lost 7 bases to trimming and J lost 9 bases, with 22 bases between them. Germline lookup yields CDR1 SQVTM and CDR2 ANQGSEA. The DNA of the CDR3 is TGCAGCGCCACTAGTAGGGCGTCGATATCTGAGCAGTTCTTC. This gives the protein CSATSRASISEQFF.

This chain joins TRBV27 and TRBJ1-2, with D hard to call. Germline CDR1 and CDR2: MNHEY and SMNVEV (reference sequence). CDR3 length equals 13 residues. V lost 5 bases and J lost 2, with 9 bases in between. The CDR3: CASSRTQNYGYTF. CDR3 DNA sequence: TGTGCCAGCAGTCGGACTCAAAACTATGGCTACACCTTC.

In regard to this clonotype: One end of the junction does not line up with germline, which may come from a read error. CDR3 DNA sequence: TGCGCCAGCAGCCAGTTGACAGACGGTTCCTACGAGCAGAACTTC. This sequence encodes CASSQLTDGSYEQNF. The chain joins TRBV4-1 to TRBJ2-7, with D maybe TRBD1 (5 bases). Germline V gene sequence: CDR1 MGHRA, CDR2 YSYEKL. CDR3 length equals 15 residues.

The chain recombines TRBV20-1 with TRBJ1-2; 10 bases are shared with TRBD1. V trimming: 1 base; J trimming: 8 bases; junction bases outside the gene matches: 13. Germline V gene lookup returns CDR1 DFQATT and CDR2 SNEGSKA (reference sequence). This CDR3 comprises 16 residues. The CDR3 reads CSARATGGDRVIGYTF. In DNA form, the CDR3 reads TGCAGTGCTAGAGCGACAGGGGGCGACCGGGTTATCGGCTACACCTTC.

This clonotype has only a few counts. CDR3 amino acids: CASSFVFAGLYGYTF. DNA for the CDR3: TGTGCCAGCAGCTTCGTATTTGCAGGCCTCTATGGCTACACCTTC. This chain connects TRBV7-2 to TRBJ1-2, with D uncertain. The length of the CDR3 is 15 residues. The V end lost 3 bases, the J end lost 4 bases, and 15 bases lay between the germline ends. The germline V gene encodes CDR1 SGHTA and CDR2 FQGNSA.

The gene calls are TRBV29-1 and TRBJ2-7, with D perhaps given as TRBD1 or TRBD2 (5 bases each). There are 13 residues in the CDR3. The germline V gene encodes CDR1 SQVTM and CDR2 ANQGSEA. Trimming removed 4 bases at V and 7 bases at J, with 17 bases between. The CDR3 loop reads CSVAWGSIREQYF. CDR3 DNA sequence: TGCAGCGTTGCTTGGGGGTCTATCCGGGAGCAGTACTTC.

J is TRBJ2-7 and V is TRBV7-2, with TRBD1 matching 7 bases. Germline CDR1 reads SGHTA; CDR2 reads FQGNSA. This CDR3 contains 14 residues. Unmatched junction bases numbered 6, after V lost 6 bases and J lost 1 base. In DNA, the CDR3 is TGTGCCAGCAGTGCCGGGACAGCGTCCTACGAGCAGTACTTC. Protein: CASSAGTASYEQYF.

J is TRBJ2-3 and V is TRBV29-1; 10 bases match TRBD2. The J segment lost 2 bases and the V segment lost 4 bases, leaving 6 bases of the junction unmatched. This CDR3 is built from 15 residues. Per germline, CDR1 SQVTM and CDR2 ANQGSEA. CDR3 amino acids: CSVAASGGFTDTQYF. DNA of the CDR3: TGCAGCGTTGCGGCTAGCGGGGGTTTCACAGATACGCAGTATTTT.